Below are 18 T cell receptor beta chains sequenced from a single sample in a study of response to subunit inactivated influenza vaccine. TCRdb used MiXCR to reprocess the RT-PCR reads, holding one entry per CDR3 protein. The sample consists of about 500,000 distinct CDR3 sequences, approximately 12% of them appearing once. The starting material was PBMCs from blood, obtained roughly 47 days after vaccination. All receptors derive from a man aged 45-60 years who received an inactivated influenza vaccine.

This clonotype turned up a few times. The chain employs TRBV24-1 and TRBJ2-5; no clear D gene. CDR3 length equals 16 residues. Trimming stripped 2 bases from V and 5 bases from J, with 17 bases between. The germline CDR1 and CDR2 sequences are KGHDR and SFDVKD. The CDR3 sequence: CATSDWSSPVGETQYF. The CDR3 bases are TGTGCCACCAGTGATTGGAGCAGCCCGGTTGGTGAGACCCAGTACTTC.

This clonotype turned up a few times. This chain joins TRBV12-3 or TRBV12-4 and TRBJ2-5, with a tentative D call TRBD2 (7 bases). V was cut by 6 bases and J by 5 bases, with 16 bases left in between. This CDR3 has 14 residues. CDR3 region: CASRLDGGLETQYF. The CDR3 DNA is TGTGCCAGCAGATTGGACGGGGGGCTTGAGACCCAGTACTTC.

The chain has TRBV29-1 and TRBJ2-1; D gene unclear. CDR1 and CDR2 from the germline V gene are SQVTM and ANQGSEA. Trimming left V 8 bases short and J 7 bases short, with 12 bases between. The CDR3 is 11 amino acids. CDR3 in amino acids: CSIKPWNEQFF. In DNA, the CDR3 is TGCAGCATTAAACCCTGGAATGAGCAGTTCTTC.

Ten or more counts support this clonotype. The V gene is TRBV6-2 or TRBV6-3, the J gene TRBJ2-3; 7 nucleotides align to TRBD1. The junction had 11 bases not matched to a gene; V was cut back by 6 bases and J by 5 bases. CDR3 size: 15 residues. Germline CDR1 is MNHEY and CDR2 is SVGEGT. In DNA form, the CDR3 reads TGTGCCAGCAGCGACAGGGTCGGTGGAGGAGATACGCAGTATTTT. Protein product: CASSDRVGGGDTQYF.

This chain uses TRBV10-2 with TRBJ2-1; possible D gene TRBD1, 6 bases. This CDR3 is built from 16 residues. The V gene's germline CDR1 is WSHSY and CDR2 SAAADI. Between the trimmed V and J ends, which lost 3 bases and 2 bases, there was a span of 14 bases. The CDR3 DNA follows: TGCGCCAGCAGTGAATTGCAGGGGTTAGCCTACAATGAGCAGTTCTTC. As protein: CASSELQGLAYNEQFF.

In its sample, this clonotype was seen many times. V and J are TRBV7-9 and TRBJ2-1; 11 positions agree with TRBD2. Germline CDR1 reads SEHNR; CDR2 reads FQNEAQ (reference sequence). With V trimmed by 4 bases and J by 5 bases, 7 bases remained unmatched. The CDR3 length is 16 residues. This CDR3 reads CASSYSGRGLDNEQFF. The CDR3 DNA sequence: TGTGCCAGCAGCTATAGCGGGAGGGGTTTGGACAATGAGCAGTTCTTC.

V and J are TRBV11-2 and TRBJ1-1; D is unresolved. Germline V gene sequence: CDR1 SGHAT, CDR2 FQNNGV. V was cut by 1 base and J by 5 bases, with 8 bases left in between. The CDR3 totals 13 residues. The CDR3 DNA is TGTGCCAGCAGCTTAGTAGTCAGGACTGAAGCTTTCTTT. Residues: CASSLVVRTEAFF.

In this sample, this clonotype turned up a few times. The chain has TRBV4-3 and TRBJ2-2; D tentatively fits TRBD1 or TRBD2 (6 bases each). Germline values: CDR1 LGHNA, CDR2 YSLEER. The CDR3 is 17 amino acids. Trimming left V 2 bases short and J 4 bases short, with 17 bases between. The CDR3 DNA reads as TGCGCCAGCAGCCAACGTCCCAAGGGGGGATCCACCGGGGAGCTGTTTTTT. Translating gives CASSQRPKGGSTGELFF.

The V and J genes are TRBV20-1 and TRBJ2-7; 7 bases align to TRBD1. The CDR3 is made up of 14 amino acids. Trimming at V came to 6 bases and at J to 0 bases, leaving 8 bases not matched to a gene. The germline CDR1 and CDR2 sequences are DFQATT and SNEGSKA (reference sequence). CDR3 in DNA: TGCAGTGCCCCAATCAGGGGGAGCTCCTACGAGCAGTACTTC. Translating it yields CSAPIRGSSYEQYF.

This clonotype has more than one count but fewer than ten. The chain couples TRBV20-1 to TRBJ1-1, with D tentatively TRBD1 (6 bases). Trimming removed 6 bases at V and 4 bases at J, with 15 bases between. Germline CDR1 and CDR2: DFQATT and SNEGSKA (reference sequence). This CDR3 has 13 residues. The CDR3 sequence: CSATDRPFTEAFF. In DNA form, the CDR3 reads TGCAGTGCCACCGACAGGCCATTCACTGAAGCTTTCTTT.

The V call is TRBV29-1, the J call TRBJ1-5, with 9 bases fitting TRBD1. CDR1 SQVTM and CDR2 ANQGSEA come from the germline V gene. CDR3 length: 17 amino acids. The ends lost 4 bases at V and 1 base at J; junction bases unmatched: 11. The CDR3 bases are TGCAGCGTTGGTGGGTTAGGGGGGACAGGGAGCAATCAGCCCCAGCATTTT. Protein product: CSVGGLGGTGSNQPQHF.

The sample holds a few counts of this clonotype. J is TRBJ2-2 and V is TRBV27; 11 nucleotides line up with TRBD1. Germline assignment: CDR1 MNHEY and CDR2 SMNVEV (reference sequence). The CDR3 covers 17 residues. After removal of 5 bases from V and 2 bases from J, the junction contained 7 bases not matched to a gene. The CDR3 sequence is CASSPTGTGGNTGELFF. The CDR3 nucleotides read TGTGCCAGCAGTCCTACCGGGACAGGGGGAAACACCGGGGAGCTGTTTTTT.

This sequence joins TRBV11-2 and TRBJ2-7; D call uncertain. CDR3 size: 12 residues. Germline CDR1 reads SGHAT; CDR2 reads FQNNGV. Trimming left V 5 bases short and J 4 bases short, with 9 bases between. The CDR3: CASSPQHYEQYF. In DNA form, the CDR3 reads TGTGCCAGCAGCCCCCAACATTACGAGCAGTACTTC.

This chain links TRBV20-1 with TRBJ2-5, with TRBD1 matching 7 bases. The CDR3 contains 13 residues. V trimming: 2 bases; J trimming: 2 bases; junction bases outside the gene matches: 2. Germline values: CDR1 DFQATT, CDR2 SNEGSKA (reference sequence). The CDR3 sequence is CSARRQGQETQYF. The CDR3 region has the DNA TGCAGTGCTAGAAGACAGGGACAAGAGACCCAGTACTTC.

This clonotype was counted ten times or more. The chain combines TRBV20-1 with TRBJ1-1, with D uncertain. V lost 6 bases and J 2 bases, leaving 19 bases between the germline ends. CDR3 length equals 15 residues. Germline V gene lookup returns CDR1 DFQATT and CDR2 SNEGSKA (reference sequence). The CDR3 loop reads CSAKGSLDLNTEAFF. DNA for the CDR3: TGCAGTGCCAAGGGTAGCCTGGACCTCAACACTGAAGCTTTCTTT.

This clonotype was counted only a few times. This chain connects TRBV29-1 to TRBJ2-3; no firm D call. Trimming shortened V by 7 bases and J by 0 bases, and 14 bases separated the two germline ends. CDR3 length: 14 residues. Germline V gene data show CDR1 as SQVTM and CDR2 as ANQGSEA. CDR3 sequence reads: CSGRFDPSTDTQYF. DNA of the CDR3: TGCAGCGGCCGGTTCGACCCCAGCACAGATACGCAGTATTTT.

The J gene is TRBJ2-1, the V gene TRBV29-1, with 7 bases aligning to TRBD2. V lost 4 bases to trimming and J lost 9 bases; unmatched junction nucleotides: 6. Germline V gene sequence: CDR1 SQVTM, CDR2 ANQGSEA. The length of the CDR3 is 12 residues. The CDR3 nucleotides read TGCAGCGTTGTTCGGGAGGACCTTGAGCAGTTCTTC. It translates to CSVVREDLEQFF.

V is TRBV2 and J is TRBJ2-7; 10 nucleotides agree with TRBD2. The CDR3 loop spans 17 amino acids. Trimming cost V 2 bases and J 0 bases; bases outside gene matches: 7. Germline V CDR1 and CDR2: SNHLY, FYNNEI. This CDR3 reads CASSELIGLADSYEQYF. The CDR3 nucleotides are TGTGCCAGCAGTGAACTCATCGGACTAGCGGACTCCTACGAGCAGTACTTC.